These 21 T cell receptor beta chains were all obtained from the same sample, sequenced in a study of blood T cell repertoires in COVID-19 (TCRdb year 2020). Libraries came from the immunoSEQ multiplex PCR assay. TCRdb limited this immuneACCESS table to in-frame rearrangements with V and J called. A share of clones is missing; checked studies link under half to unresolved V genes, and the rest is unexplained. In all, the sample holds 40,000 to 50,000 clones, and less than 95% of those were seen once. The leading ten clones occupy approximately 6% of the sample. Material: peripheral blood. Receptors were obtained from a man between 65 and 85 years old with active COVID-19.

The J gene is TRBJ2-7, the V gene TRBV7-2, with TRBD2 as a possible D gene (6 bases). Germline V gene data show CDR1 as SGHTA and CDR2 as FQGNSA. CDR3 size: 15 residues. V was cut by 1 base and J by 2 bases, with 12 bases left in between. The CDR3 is CASSLEARGTYEQYF. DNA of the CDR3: TGTGCCAGCAGCTTAGAGGCGCGCGGGACCTACGAGCAGTACTTC. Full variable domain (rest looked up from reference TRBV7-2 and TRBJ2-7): GAGVSQSPSNKVTEKGKDVELRCDPISGHTALYWYRQSLGQGLEFLIYFQGNSAPDKSGLPSDRFSAERTGGSVSTLTIQRTQQEDSAVYLCASSLEARGTYEQYFGPGTRLTVT.

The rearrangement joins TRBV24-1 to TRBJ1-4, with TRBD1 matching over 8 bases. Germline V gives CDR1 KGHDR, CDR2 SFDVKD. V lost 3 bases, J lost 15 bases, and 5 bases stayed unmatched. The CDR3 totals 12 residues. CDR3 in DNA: TGTGCCACCAGTGATCCCGGGACAGGCTTGTTTTTT. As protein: CATSDPGTGLFF.

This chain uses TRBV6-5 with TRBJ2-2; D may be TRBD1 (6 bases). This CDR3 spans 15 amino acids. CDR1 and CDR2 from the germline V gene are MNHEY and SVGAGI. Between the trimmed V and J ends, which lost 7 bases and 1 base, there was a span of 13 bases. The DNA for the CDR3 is TGTGCCAGCACCTCTGGGGGCGGGAACACCGGGGAGCTGTTTTTT. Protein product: CASTSGGGNTGELFF.

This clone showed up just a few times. The CDR3, as DNA: TGTGCCAGCAGCCAATTCTCAGGGGGTCACGAGCAGTACTTC. Protein product: CASSQFSGGHEQYF. The chain is built from TRBV3-1 (or the pseudogene TRBV3-2) and TRBJ2-7; 7 nucleotides agree with TRBD1. V shed 2 bases and J 5 bases; nucleotides not matched to a gene: 6. Germline values: CDR1 LGHDT, CDR2 YNNKEL (reference sequence). This CDR3 has 14 amino acids.

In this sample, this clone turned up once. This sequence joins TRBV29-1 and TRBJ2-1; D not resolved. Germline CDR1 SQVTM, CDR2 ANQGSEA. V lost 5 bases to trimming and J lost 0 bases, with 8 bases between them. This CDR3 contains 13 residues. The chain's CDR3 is CSVSRSSYNEQFF. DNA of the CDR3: TGCAGCGTTTCTAGGAGCTCCTACAATGAGCAGTTCTTC.

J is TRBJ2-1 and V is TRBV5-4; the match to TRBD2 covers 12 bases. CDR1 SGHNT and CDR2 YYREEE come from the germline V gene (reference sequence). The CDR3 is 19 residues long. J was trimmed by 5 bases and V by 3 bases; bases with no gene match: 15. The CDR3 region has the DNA TGTGCCAGCAGCTCATTGACTGGACTAGCGGGGATCAACCACAATGAGCAGTTCTTC. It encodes CASSSLTGLAGINHNEQFF.

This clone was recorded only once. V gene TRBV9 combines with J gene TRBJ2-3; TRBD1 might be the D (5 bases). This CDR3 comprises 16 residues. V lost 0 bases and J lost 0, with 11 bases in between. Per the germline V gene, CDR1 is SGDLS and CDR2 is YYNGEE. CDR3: CASSVGSGLSTDTQYF. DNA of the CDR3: TGTGCCAGCAGCGTAGGTTCAGGGCTTAGCACAGATACGCAGTATTTT. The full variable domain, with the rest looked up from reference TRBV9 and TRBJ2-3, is DSGVTQTPKHLITATGQRVTLRCSPRSGDLSVYWYQQSLDQGLQFLIQYYNGEERAKGNILERFSAQQFPDLHSELNLSSLELGDSALYFCASSVGSGLSTDTQYFGPGTRLTVL.

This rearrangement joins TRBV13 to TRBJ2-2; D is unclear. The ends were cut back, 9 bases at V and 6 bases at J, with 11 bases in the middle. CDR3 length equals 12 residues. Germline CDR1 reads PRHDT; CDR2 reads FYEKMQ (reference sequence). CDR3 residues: CASKPLAGELFF. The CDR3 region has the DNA TGTGCCAGTAAACCTTTAGCCGGGGAGCTGTTTTTT.

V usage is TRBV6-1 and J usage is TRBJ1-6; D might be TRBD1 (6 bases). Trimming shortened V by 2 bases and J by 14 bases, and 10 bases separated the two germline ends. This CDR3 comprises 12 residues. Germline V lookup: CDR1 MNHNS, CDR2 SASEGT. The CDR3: CASSEQGRSLHF. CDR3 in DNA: TGTGCCAGCAGTGAACAGGGGCGCTCCCTCCACTTT.

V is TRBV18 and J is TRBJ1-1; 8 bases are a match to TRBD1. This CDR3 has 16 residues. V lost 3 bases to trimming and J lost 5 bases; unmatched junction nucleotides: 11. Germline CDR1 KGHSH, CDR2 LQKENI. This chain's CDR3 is CASSPSTGQVLTEAFF. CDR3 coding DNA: TGTGCCAGCTCACCCTCGACGGGACAGGTCCTGACTGAAGCTTTCTTT.

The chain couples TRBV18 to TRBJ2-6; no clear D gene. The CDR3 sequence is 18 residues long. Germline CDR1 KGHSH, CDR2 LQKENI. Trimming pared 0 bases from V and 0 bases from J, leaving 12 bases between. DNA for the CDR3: TGTGCCAGCTCACCACCCAACAGTCCCAGCTCTGGGGCCAACGTCCTGACTTTC. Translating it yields CASSPPNSPSSGANVLTF.

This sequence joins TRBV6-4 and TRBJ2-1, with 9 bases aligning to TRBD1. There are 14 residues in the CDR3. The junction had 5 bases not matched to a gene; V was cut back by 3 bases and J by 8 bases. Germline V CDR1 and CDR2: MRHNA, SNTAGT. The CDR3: CASSDTGGFDEQFF. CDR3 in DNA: TGTGCCAGCAGTGATACAGGGGGCTTCGATGAGCAGTTCTTC.

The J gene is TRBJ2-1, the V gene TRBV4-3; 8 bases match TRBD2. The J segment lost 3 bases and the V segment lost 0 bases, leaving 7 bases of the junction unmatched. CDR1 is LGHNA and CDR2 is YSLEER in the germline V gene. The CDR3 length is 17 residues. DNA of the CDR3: TGCGCCAGCAGCCAAGAATATAGCGGGGCCCTCTACAATGAGCAGTTCTTC. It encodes CASSQEYSGALYNEQFF.

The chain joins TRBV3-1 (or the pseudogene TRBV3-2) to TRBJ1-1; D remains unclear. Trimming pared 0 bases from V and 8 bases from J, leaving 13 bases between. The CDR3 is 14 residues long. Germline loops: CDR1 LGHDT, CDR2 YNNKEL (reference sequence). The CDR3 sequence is CASSQDIGLKEAFF. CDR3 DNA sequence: TGTGCCAGCAGCCAAGATATCGGGTTAAAGGAAGCTTTCTTT.

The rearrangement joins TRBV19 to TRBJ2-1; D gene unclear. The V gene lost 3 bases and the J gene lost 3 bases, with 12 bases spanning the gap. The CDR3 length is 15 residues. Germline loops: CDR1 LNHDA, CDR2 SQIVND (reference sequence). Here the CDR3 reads CASSMPLKLYNEQFF. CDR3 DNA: TGTGCCAGTAGTATGCCGTTGAAGCTCTACAATGAGCAGTTCTTC.

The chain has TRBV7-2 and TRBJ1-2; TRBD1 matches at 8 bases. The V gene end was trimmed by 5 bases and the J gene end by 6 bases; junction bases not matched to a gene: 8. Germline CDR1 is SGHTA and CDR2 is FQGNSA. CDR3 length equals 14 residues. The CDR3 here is CASSRQGNSHGYTF. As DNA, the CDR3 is TGTGCCAGCAGCAGACAGGGGAACTCCCATGGCTACACCTTC.

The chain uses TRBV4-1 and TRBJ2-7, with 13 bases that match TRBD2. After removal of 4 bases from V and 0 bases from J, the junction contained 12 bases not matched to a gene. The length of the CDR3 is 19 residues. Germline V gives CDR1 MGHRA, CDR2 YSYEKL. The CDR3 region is CASSLAELAGGLISYEQYF. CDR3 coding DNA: TGCGCCAGCAGCCTTGCGGAACTAGCGGGGGGGCTAATCTCCTACGAGCAGTACTTC.

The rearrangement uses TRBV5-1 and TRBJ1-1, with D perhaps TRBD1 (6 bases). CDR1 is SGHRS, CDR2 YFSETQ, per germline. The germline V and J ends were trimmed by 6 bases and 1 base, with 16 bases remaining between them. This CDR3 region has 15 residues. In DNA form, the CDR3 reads TGCGCCAGCACGCGACAGGCAGGGAGGAACACTGAAGCTTTCTTT. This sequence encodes CASTRQAGRNTEAFF.

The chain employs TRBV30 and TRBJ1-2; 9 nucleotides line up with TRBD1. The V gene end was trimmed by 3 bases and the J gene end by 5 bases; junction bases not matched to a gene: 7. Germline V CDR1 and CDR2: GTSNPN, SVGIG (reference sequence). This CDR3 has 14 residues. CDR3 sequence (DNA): TGTGCCTGGAGCGATCCACAGGGGGCATATGGCTACACCTTC. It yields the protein CAWSDPQGAYGYTF.

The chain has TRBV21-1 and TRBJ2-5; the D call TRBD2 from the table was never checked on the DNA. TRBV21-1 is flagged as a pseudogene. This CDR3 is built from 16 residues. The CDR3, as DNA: TGTGCCAGCAGCCCCCCCGCTAGCGGGGGGGTTGAGACCCAGTACTTC. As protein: CASSPPASGGVETQYF.

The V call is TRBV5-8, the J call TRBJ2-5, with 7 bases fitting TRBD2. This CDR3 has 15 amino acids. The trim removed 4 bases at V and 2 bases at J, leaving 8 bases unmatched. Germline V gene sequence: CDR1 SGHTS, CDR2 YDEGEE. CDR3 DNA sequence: TGTGCCAGCAGCCCCGGTGGGGGGGAGCAAGAGACCCAGTACTTC. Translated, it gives CASSPGGGEQETQYF.